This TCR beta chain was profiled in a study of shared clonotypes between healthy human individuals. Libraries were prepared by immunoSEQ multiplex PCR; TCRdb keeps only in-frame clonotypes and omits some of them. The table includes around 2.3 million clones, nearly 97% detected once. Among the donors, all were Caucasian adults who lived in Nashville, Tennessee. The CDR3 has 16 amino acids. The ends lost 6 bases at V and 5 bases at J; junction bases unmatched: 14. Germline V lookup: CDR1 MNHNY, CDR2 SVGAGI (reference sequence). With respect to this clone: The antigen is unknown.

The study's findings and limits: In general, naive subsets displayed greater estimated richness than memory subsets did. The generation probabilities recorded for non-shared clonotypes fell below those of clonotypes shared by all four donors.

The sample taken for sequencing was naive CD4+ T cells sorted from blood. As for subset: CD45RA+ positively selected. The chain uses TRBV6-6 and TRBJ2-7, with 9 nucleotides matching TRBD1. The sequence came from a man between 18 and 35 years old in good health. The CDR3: CASSLFTGQGNNEQYF. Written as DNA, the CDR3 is TGTGCCAGCAGCCTATTCACTGGACAGGGGAACAACGAGCAGTACTTC.